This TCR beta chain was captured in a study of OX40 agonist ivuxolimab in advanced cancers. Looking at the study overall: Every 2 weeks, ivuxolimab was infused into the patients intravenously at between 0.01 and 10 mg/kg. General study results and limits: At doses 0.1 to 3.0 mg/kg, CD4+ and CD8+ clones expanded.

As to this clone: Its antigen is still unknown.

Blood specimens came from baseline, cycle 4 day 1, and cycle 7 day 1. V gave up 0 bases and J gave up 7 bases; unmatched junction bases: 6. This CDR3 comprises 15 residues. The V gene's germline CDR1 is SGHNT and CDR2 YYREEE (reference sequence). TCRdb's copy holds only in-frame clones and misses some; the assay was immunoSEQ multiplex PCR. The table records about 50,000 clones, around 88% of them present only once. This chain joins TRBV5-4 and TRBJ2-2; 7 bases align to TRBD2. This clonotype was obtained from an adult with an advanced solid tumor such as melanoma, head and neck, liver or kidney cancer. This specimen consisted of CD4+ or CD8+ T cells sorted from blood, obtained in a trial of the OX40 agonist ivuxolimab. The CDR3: CASSLAGGRVGELFF. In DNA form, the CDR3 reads TGTGCCAGCAGCTTGGCGGGCGGGAGAGTCGGGGAGCTGTTTTTT.